This T cell receptor beta chain was captured by sequencing in a study of blood T cell repertoires in COVID-19. Study summary: Sources were T cells, B-cell-depleted T cells, or PBMCs; the material itself was cDNA or gDNA.

Sequenced by immunoSEQ multiplex PCR; TCRdb stores in-frame clones only, minus some. The data show about 86,000 clones, over 80% seen once. The length of the CDR3 is 15 residues. V lost 5 bases and J lost 5; bases outside the gene matches: 7. CDR1 is SGHVS and CDR2 is FNYEAQ in the germline V gene. The receptor comes from a woman older than 75 with active or convalescent COVID-19. This chain links TRBV7-6 with TRBJ2-1; 9 positions match TRBD1. Sequenced sample: peripheral blood. CDR3 nucleotides: TGTGCCAGCAGCCCCGGGACAGGGTTGAACAATGAGCAGTTCTTC. Translating gives CASSPGTGLNNEQFF.